This TCR beta chain was recovered during a study of T-cell memory formation after mild COVID-19. Points from the study as a whole: The main location of contracting CD4+ clones was CM and EM, and that of contracting CD8+ clones was EMRA.

Regarding this clonotype: The target antigen is unknown.

Researchers used 5'RACE with constant-segment primers to make TCR alpha and TCR beta cDNA libraries that carry sample barcodes and UMIs. TCRdb re-analysed the 5' RACE reads in MiXCR, keeping a single row per CDR3 protein. The table has 450,000 or so distinct CDR3 sequences, approximately 25% seen once; the top ten hold approximately 12%. The CDR3 runs to 16 residues. The V and J ends lost 4 bases and 4 bases, in that order; junction bases with no gene match: 10. Germline V CDR1 and CDR2: SGHDT, YYEEEE. The chain is built from TRBV5-6 and TRBJ2-3, with 9 bases aligning to TRBD2. Sequencing input: PBMCs or a T cell subset sorted from them (not recorded which). This sequence originates from an adult woman who had mild COVID-19 (a few samples of this study predate the infection). Cell type and time point are not known. CDR3 region: CASSTGPSGISDTQYF. Here the CDR3 DNA reads TGTGCCAGCAGCACCGGCCCTAGCGGGATCTCAGATACGCAGTATTTT. The whole variable domain, filled in from reference TRBV5-6 and TRBJ2-3, reads DAGVTQSPTHLIKTRGQQVTLRCSPKSGHDTVSWYQQALGQGPQFIFQYYEEEERQRGNFPDRFSGHQFPNYSSELNVNALLLGDSALYLCASSTGPSGISDTQYFGPGTRLTVL.